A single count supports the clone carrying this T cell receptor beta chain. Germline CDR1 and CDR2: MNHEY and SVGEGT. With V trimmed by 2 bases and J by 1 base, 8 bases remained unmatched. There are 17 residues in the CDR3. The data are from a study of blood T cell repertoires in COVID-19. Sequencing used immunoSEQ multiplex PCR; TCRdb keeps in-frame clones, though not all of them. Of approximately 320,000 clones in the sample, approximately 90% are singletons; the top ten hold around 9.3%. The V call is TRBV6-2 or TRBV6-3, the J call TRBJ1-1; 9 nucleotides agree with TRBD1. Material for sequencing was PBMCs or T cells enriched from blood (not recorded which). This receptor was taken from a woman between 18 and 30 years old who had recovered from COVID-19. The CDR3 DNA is TGTGCCAGCAGTTACCCTACGGAGGACAGGGGGAACACTGAAGCTTTCTTT. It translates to CASSYPTEDRGNTEAFF.